The entry below gives a single T cell receptor beta chain sequence along with its context. This clone's antigen is unknown. No much larger clone exists at a distance of one base, and base qualities are not known. The protocol used for the library was the immunoSEQ multiplex PCR assay. Held by TCRdb, this immuneACCESS table contains in-frame sequences only and omits some clones. Under half of the omission traces to an unresolved V gene where checked; the cause of the rest is unknown. This sample gives 45,000 or so clones in total; around 90% of them show up just once. The ten largest account for 1.5% to 2% of the sample. V and J are truncated by 6 bases and 8 bases respectively, leaving an intervening sequence of 7 bases. The germline V gene sets CDR1 to SGHTA and CDR2 to FQGTGA. The CDR3 has 11 amino acids, counting the end cysteine and phenylalanine. Just the 33-base CDR3 DNA is kept, in frame starting at base 1.

The data originate from a study of T cell changes during pregnancy in multiple sclerosis (dated by TCRdb to between 2018 and 2020). General notes on the study: Changes in the T cell repertoire over the course of pregnancy were examined in this study in women with multiple sclerosis.

The chain is made from TRBV7-3 and TRBJ2-2, with the D gene not clear enough to name. The source is a female donor with multiple sclerosis, enrolled in a pregnancy study. This specimen consisted of peripheral blood, obtained in the first trimester of pregnancy. The nucleotide sequence reads TGTGCCAGCAGACTCGAAGGGGAGCTGTTTTTT. This translates into CASRLEGELFF.